The clone carrying this T cell receptor beta chain was recorded a few times. Germline V gene lookup returns CDR1 SGDLS and CDR2 YYNGEE. Trimming shortened V by 4 bases and J by 1 base, and 14 bases separated the two germline ends. This CDR3 region has 15 residues. This sample was included in a study of T cells in Graves' hyperthyroidism and ophthalmopathy. The overall study: Upon initial diagnosis and before any treatment, peripheral blood was collected.

RNA transcripts gave rise to amplified TCR beta CDR3 regions. The primer set for the first-round RT-PCR of the TCR CDR3 was HTBI. TCRdb used MiXCR to reprocess the multiplex PCR reads, holding one entry per CDR3 protein. The sample holds approximately 300,000 distinct CDR3 sequences, about 18% seen once. The sequence was obtained from a woman between 55 and 75 years old with Graves' ophthalmopathy. V usage is TRBV9 and J usage is TRBJ1-1; no clear D gene. Specimen: blood. The CDR3 DNA sequence: TGTGCCAGCAGCACGTATCCGTCCGCGAACACTGAAGCTTTCTTT. This translates into CASSTYPSANTEAFF.